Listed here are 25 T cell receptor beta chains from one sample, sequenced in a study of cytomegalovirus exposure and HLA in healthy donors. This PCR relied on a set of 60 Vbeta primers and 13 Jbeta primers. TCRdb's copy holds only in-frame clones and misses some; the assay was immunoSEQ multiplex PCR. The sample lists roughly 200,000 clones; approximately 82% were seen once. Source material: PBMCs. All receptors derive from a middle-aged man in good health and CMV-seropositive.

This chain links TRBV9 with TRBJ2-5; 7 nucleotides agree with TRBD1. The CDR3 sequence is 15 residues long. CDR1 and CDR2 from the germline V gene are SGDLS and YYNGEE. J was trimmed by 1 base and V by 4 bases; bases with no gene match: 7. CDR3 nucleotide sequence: TGTGCCAGCAGCACCAGACAGGGCGGCCAAGAGACCCAGTACTTC. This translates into CASSTRQGGQETQYF.

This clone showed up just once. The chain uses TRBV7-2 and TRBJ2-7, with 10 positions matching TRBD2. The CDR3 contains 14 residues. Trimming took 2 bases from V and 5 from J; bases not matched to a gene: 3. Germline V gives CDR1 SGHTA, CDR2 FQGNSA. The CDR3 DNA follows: TGTGCCAGCAGCTTACTAGCGGGAGTTGACGAGCAGTACTTC. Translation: CASSLLAGVDEQYF.

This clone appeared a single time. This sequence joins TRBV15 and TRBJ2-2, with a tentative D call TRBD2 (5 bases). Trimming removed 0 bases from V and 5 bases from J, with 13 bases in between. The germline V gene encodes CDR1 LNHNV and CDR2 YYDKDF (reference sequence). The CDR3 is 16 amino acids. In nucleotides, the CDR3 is TGTGCCACCAGCAGAGATTCCACCCGAGGGACCGGGGAGCTGTTTTTT. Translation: CATSRDSTRGTGELFF.

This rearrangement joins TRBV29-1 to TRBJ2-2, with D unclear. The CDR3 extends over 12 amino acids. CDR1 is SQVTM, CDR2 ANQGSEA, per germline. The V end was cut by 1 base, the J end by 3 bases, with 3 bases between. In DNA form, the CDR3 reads TGCAGCGTTGAAGGGCACACCGGGGAGCTGTTTTTT. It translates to CSVEGHTGELFF.

The CDR3: CASSSGTPQATQYF. The CDR3 coding sequence is TGCGCCAGCAGCTCCGGGACACCTCAAGCTACGCAGTATTTT. The chain uses TRBV5-1 and TRBJ2-3, with D maybe TRBD1 (6 bases). CDR1 is SGHRS and CDR2 is YFSETQ in the germline V gene. V dropped 3 bases and J dropped 8 bases, with 16 bases sitting between them. The CDR3 contains 14 residues.

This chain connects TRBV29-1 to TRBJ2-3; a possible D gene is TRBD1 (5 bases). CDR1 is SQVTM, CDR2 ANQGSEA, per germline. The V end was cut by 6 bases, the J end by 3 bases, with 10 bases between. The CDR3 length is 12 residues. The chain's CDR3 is CSVGAWTDTQYF. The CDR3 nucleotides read TGCAGCGTAGGGGCATGGACAGATACGCAGTATTTT.

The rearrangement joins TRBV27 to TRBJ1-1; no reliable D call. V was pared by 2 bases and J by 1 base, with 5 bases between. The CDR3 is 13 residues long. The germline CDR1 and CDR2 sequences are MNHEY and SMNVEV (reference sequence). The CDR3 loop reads CASSLVENTEAFF. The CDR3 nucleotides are TGTGCCAGCAGTTTAGTAGAGAACACTGAAGCTTTCTTT.

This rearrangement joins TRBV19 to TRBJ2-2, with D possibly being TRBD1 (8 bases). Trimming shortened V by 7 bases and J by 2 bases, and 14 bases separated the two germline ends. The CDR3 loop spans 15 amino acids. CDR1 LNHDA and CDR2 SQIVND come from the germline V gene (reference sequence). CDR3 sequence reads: CASKTGGANTGELFF. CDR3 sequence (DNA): TGTGCCAGTAAAACAGGGGGGGCCAACACCGGGGAGCTGTTTTTT.

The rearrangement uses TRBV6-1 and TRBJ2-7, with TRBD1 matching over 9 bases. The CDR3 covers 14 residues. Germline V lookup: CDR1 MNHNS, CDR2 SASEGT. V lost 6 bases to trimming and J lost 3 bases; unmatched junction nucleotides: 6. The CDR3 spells CASRTRDRVYEQYF. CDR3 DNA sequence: TGTGCCAGCAGGACTCGGGACAGGGTCTACGAGCAGTACTTC.

This CDR3 is CASSSRQGAREKLFF. The CDR3 nucleotides read TGTGCCAGCAGCTCGCGACAGGGGGCGCGGGAAAAACTGTTTTTT. The chain combines TRBV5-6 with TRBJ1-4; TRBD1 matches at 10 bases. The CDR3 covers 15 residues. Per the germline V gene, CDR1 is SGHDT and CDR2 is YYEEEE. V was clipped by 3 bases and J by 8 bases; unmatched bases: 7.

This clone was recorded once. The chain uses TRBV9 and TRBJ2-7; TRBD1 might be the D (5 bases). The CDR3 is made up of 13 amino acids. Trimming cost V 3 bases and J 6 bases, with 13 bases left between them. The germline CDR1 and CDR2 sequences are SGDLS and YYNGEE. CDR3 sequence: CASSEALQGEQYF. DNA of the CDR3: TGTGCCAGCAGCGAGGCCCTCCAGGGCGAGCAGTACTTC. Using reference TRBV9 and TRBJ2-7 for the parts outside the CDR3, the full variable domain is DSGVTQTPKHLITATGQRVTLRCSPRSGDLSVYWYQQSLDQGLQFLIQYYNGEERAKGNILERFSAQQFPDLHSELNLSSLELGDSALYFCASSEALQGEQYFGPGTRLTVT.

CDR3: CASSLLGTDANYGYTF. CDR3 sequence (DNA): TGTGCCAGCAGTTTATTAGGGACAGATGCTAACTATGGCTACACCTTC. The chain recombines TRBV28 with TRBJ1-2, with 7 nucleotides matching TRBD1. The V and J ends lost 1 base and 0 bases, in that order; junction bases with no gene match: 5. CDR1 and CDR2 from the germline V gene are MDHEN and SYDVKM. The CDR3 is 16 amino acids.

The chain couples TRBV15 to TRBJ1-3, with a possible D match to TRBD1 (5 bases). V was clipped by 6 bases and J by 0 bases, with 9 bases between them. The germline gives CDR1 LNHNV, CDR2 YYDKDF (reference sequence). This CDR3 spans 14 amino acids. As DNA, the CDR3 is TGTGCCACCAGGAGACAGATCTCTGGAAACACCATATATTTT. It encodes CATRRQISGNTIYF.

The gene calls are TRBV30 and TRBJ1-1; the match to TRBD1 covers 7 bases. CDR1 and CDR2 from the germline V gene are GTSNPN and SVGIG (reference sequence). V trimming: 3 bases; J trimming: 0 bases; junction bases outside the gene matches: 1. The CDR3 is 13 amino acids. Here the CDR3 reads CAWRGQMNTEAFF. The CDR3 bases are TGTGCCTGGAGGGGACAGATGAACACTGAAGCTTTCTTT. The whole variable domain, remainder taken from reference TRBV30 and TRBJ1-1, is SQTIHQWPATLVQPVGSPLSLECTVEGTSNPNLYWYRQAAGRGLQLLFYSVGIGQISSEVPQNLSASRPQDRQFILSSKKLLLSDSGFYLCAWRGQMNTEAFFGQGTRLTVV.

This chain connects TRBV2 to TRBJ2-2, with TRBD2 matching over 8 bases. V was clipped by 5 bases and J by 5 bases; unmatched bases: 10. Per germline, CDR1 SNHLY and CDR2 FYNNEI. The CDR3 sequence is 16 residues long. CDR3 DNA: TGTGCCAGCAGTAAACAGCTAGCGGGCAGAACCGGGGAGCTGTTTTTT. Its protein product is CASSKQLAGRTGELFF.

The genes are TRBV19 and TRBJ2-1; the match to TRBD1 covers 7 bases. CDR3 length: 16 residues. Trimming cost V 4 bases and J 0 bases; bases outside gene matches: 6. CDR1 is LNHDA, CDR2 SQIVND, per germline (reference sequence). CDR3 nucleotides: TGTGCCAGTAGTACGGGACAGACGAGCTCCTACAATGAGCAGTTCTTC. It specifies CASSTGQTSSYNEQFF.

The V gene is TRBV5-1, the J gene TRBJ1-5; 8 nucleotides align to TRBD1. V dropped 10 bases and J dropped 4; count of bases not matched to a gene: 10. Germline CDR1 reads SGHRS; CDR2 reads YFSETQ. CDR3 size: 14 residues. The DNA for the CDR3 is TGCGCCCGATGGACAGGGACGAGGAATCAGCCCCAGCATTTT. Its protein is CARWTGTRNQPQHF.

The CDR3 nucleotides are TGTGCCAGCAGCTTAGAGCTTCGTCTCTACAATGAGCAGTTCTTC. It codes for CASSLELRLYNEQFF. The gene calls are TRBV7-9 and TRBJ2-1, with no clear D. CDR1 is SEHNR and CDR2 is FQNEAQ in the germline V gene (reference sequence). This CDR3 has 15 amino acids. V lost 1 base, J lost 3 bases, and 10 bases lay in between.

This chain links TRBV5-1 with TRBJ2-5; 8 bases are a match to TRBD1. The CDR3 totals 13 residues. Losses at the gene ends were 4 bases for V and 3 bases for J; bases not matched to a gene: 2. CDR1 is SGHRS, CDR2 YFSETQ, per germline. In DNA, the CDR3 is TGCGCCAGCAGCATGACAGGGGAAGAGACCCAGTACTTC. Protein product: CASSMTGEETQYF. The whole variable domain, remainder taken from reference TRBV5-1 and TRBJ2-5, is KAGVTQTPRYLIKTRGQQVTLSCSPISGHRSVSWYQQTPGQGLQFLFEYFSETQRNKGNFPGRFSGRQFSNSRSEMNVSTLELGDSALYLCASSMTGEETQYFGPGTRLLVL.

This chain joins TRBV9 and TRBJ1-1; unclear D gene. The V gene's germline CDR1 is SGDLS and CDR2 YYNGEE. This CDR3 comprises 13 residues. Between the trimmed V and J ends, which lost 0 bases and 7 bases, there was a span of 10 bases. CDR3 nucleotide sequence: TGTGCCAGCAGCGTAGCTGGGTCGGGTGAAGCTTTCTTT. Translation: CASSVAGSGEAFF.

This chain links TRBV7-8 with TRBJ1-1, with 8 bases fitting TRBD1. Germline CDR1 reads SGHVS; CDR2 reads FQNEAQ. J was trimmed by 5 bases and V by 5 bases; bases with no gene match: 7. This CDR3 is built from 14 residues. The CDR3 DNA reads TGTGCCAGCAGCGCACAACGACAGGGGACTGAAGCTTTCTTT. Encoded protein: CASSAQRQGTEAFF.

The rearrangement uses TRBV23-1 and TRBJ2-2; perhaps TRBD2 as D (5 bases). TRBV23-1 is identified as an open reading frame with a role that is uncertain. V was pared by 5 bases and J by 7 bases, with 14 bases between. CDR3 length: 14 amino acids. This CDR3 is CASSRRVSGGELFF. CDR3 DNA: TGCGCCAGCAGTAGGCGGGTCTCAGGCGGGGAGCTGTTTTTT.

CDR3 sequence (DNA): TGTGCCAGCAGTTTCGACGGAGGACGGAATCAGCCCCAGCATTTT. This sequence encodes CASSFDGGRNQPQHF. The V call is TRBV28, the J call TRBJ1-5; no clear D. There are 15 residues in the CDR3. Trimming removed 3 bases from V and 4 bases from J, with 13 bases in between. The V gene's germline CDR1 is MDHEN and CDR2 SYDVKM.

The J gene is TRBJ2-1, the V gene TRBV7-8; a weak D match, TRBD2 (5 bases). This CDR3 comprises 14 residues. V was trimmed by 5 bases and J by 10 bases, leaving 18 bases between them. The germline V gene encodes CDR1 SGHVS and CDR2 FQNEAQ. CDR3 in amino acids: CASSQEAVRGEQFF. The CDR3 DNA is TGTGCCAGCAGCCAGGAGGCGGTTAGAGGGGAGCAGTTCTTC.

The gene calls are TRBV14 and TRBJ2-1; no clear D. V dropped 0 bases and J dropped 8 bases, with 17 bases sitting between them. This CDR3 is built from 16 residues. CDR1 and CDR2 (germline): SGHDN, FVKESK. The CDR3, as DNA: TGTGCCAGCAGCCAAGATCGAAGGCGAAGAGGCGATGAGCAGTTCTTC. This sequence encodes CASSQDRRRRGDEQFF.